The source of this TCR beta chain is a study of vaccination and CD4 T cells after COVID-19 (dated by TCRdb to 2022 to 2024). As for the study more broadly: SARS-CoV-2 positivity had been established in the convalescent patients by nasal swab PCR, and mild disease was recorded in roughly 9 of these patients and severe disease in one. Six males and four females were included in the convalescent cohort, with two Hispanic individuals, seven Caucasians, two Asians and one multiracial person represented. Participants got two doses of the Pfizer-BioNTech BNT162b2 vaccine (n=8) or two doses of the Moderna mRNA-1273 vaccine (n=2). Post-COVID blood samples from convalescent patients were collected a median of roughly 100 days after diagnosis, with a range of 35 to 161 days. The time from the second vaccine dose to post-vaccine blood sampling had a median of around 72 days and ranged from about 12 to 241 days. Overlapping spike peptide pools from SARS-CoV-2 and from the common cold coronaviruses HCoV-NL63, HCoV-OC43 and HCoV-229E were used as culture stimuli. As controls, cultures received a CEFX viral epitope pool (the positive control), an HIV-1 Nef peptide pool (the negative control), or no peptide at all. In ten to eleven COVID-19 convalescent patients and a handful of infection-naive healthy vaccine recipients, the spike-specific CD4+ TCR repertoire before mRNA vaccination was compared with the repertoire after mRNA vaccination. Paper-wide results and their limitations: The median count of SARS-CoV-2-reactive clonotypes went up from approximately 22 after infection to 38 after vaccination, although the change was not significant. Relatively few convalescent patients were included in the study, and early timepoints after natural infection were not analyzed. Of the vaccine-specific clones found in convalescent patients, nearly all (304 of 307) were mono-reactive for SARS-CoV-2 spike instead of being cross-reactive with common cold coronaviruses. Among the post-vaccine SARS-CoV-2-reactive clones in convalescent patients, a median approximately 90% showed up only after vaccination, which suggests vaccine-specific priming.

Library construction relied on PCR. DNA from cultured CD4+ T cells was subjected to TCR sequencing with the Oncomine TCR Beta short-read assay at the Johns Hopkins FTIC core. Genomic DNA was extracted from the cultured CD4+ T cells with the QIAamp micro DNA kit. Oncomine TCR Beta libraries made from cultured CD4+ T cells were pooled using unique dual indexes and sequenced on an Illumina iSeq 100. As for the original processing: Non-productive sequences were removed, and CDR3s that did not start with C, did not end with F or W, or were shorter than 7 amino acids were discarded. Antigen-specific clonotypes were identified using the MANAFEST web application through comparison of peptide-stimulated wells with reference and other culture wells. An FDR below 0.05, an odds ratio above 5, and a productive frequency above 0.1% in at least two of three replicate wells were required for clones to be considered positive. A clonotype was classed as cross-reactive if the clonotype showed significant expansion both in SARS-CoV-2 spike wells and in at least one common cold coronavirus spike condition. Similarity between CDR3 sequences was evaluated in R version 3.6.1 using Levenshtein distances (stringdist) and unrooted phylogenetic trees (ape). Starting from the raw public reads, TCRdb applied fastp trimming at Q25, assembled clones with MiXCR and retained in-frame beta chains. Entries are consolidated by CDR3 protein sequence, retaining the most common genes and DNA. The V and J calls, along with clone size, are taken from TCRdb and not from the paper's own processing. The sample table shows more than 9,000 distinct CDR3 sequences, and about 29% are seen once. About 25% of the sample is taken by the ten largest.

V is cut by 6 bases and J by 1 base, and the space between the germline ends is 9 bases. From cysteine to phenylalanine, the CDR3 is 14 amino acids long. CDR3 DNA only is kept here, 42 bases in frame from base 1. The germline V gene specifies SGHNT as CDR1 and YENEEA as CDR2. The intended sense of this specimen's treatment or condition label: roughly ten-day PBMC culture with coronavirus spike peptide pools or control peptides (ViraFEST assay). To expand antigen-specific T cells with peptide pools and then pick out the expanded clonotypes through TCR sequencing, the study relied on the ViraFEST assay. The convalescent patients' positive SARS-CoV-2 PCR tests fell between March and December 2020, which was before the Alpha, Beta and Delta variants emerged in the United States. PBMCs were cultured at under 2.5 million per well in IMDM supplemented with around 5% human AB serum and about 10 IU/ml IL-2, with about 10 ug/ml peptide pools added. On days 3 and 7, half of the culture medium was replaced with fresh IL-2-containing medium. After less than 12 days of culture, CD4+ T cells were isolated by negative selection using the EasySep CD4+ T cell isolation kit. Ficoll-Paque Plus gradient centrifugation was used to isolate PBMCs from whole blood, and the isolated PBMCs were then either used fresh or cryopreserved at -140C. Triplicate wells were generally used for each culture condition.

Concerning this clonotype: Its antigen is not yet known. No clone much larger than this one lies a single base away; base qualities are absent.

The sequence came from a human donor with COVID-19. Sequenced material: cultured CD4+ T cells from blood. The chain uses TRBV11-3 and TRBJ2-2; the D gene identity is not certain. The CDR3 reads CASSKGRNTGELFF. The nucleotide sequence reads TGTGCCAGCAGTAAGGGTCGGAACACCGGGGAGCTGTTTTTT.